These 29 T cell receptor beta chains share one sample of origin, sequenced in a study of CD8 T cells in ankylosing spondylitis. Findings and limits, study-wide: Seven to nine highly homologous variants made up a TCR beta motif that seemed to typify ankylosing spondylitis blood.

TCRdb re-analysed the 5' RACE reads in MiXCR, keeping a single row per CDR3 protein. The sample includes a few hundred thousand distinct CDR3 sequences, 20% to 25% of them seen just once. These TCRs' antigens remain unknown. Material for sequencing was blood, either unsorted or a sorted T cell fraction (not recorded which). Receptors were obtained from a male donor with ankylosing spondylitis.

The genes are TRBV4-3 and TRBJ2-3; TRBD1 aligns across 7 bases. Germline-derived CDR1 and CDR2 are LGHNA and YSLEER. The CDR3 is made up of 16 amino acids. V dropped 4 bases and J dropped 6; count of bases not matched to a gene: 13. As DNA, the CDR3 is TGCGCCAGCAGCCTAAGATGGCAGGGGGTGCCCGATACGCAGTATTTT. It translates to CASSLRWQGVPDTQYF.

This sequence joins TRBV5-1 and TRBJ2-5; 9 bases are a match to TRBD1. V trimming: 4 bases; J trimming: 2 bases; junction bases outside the gene matches: 9. Germline loops: CDR1 SGHRS, CDR2 YFSETQ. There are 16 residues in the CDR3. CDR3 in amino acids: CASSGGNRGLQETQYF. The CDR3 nucleotides read TGCGCCAGCAGCGGGGGGAACAGGGGGCTACAAGAGACCCAGTACTTC.

The rearrangement links TRBV3-1 to TRBJ2-1, with 8 bases that match TRBD2. This CDR3 is built from 15 residues. The V segment lost 9 bases and the J segment 9 bases; nucleotides outside the gene matches: 16. Per germline, CDR1 LGHDT and CDR2 YNNKEL (reference sequence). The CDR3 DNA follows: TGTGCCAGTCAGACTGGCAGCGGGAGTCAGTCTGAGCAGTTCTTC. Protein: CASQTGSGSQSEQFF.

In its sample, this clonotype was seen a few times. The chain recombines TRBV27 with TRBJ1-2; D ambiguous. Per germline, CDR1 MNHEY and CDR2 SMNVEV (reference sequence). The V end lost 4 bases, the J end lost 8 bases, and 14 bases lay between the germline ends. The CDR3 totals 13 residues. The CDR3 DNA is TGTGCCAGCAGTTCCCCGGGGTCGGAGGGCTACACCTTC. It is translated as CASSSPGSEGYTF.

The gene calls are TRBV11-2 and TRBJ2-1, with 13 positions matching TRBD2. Germline lookup yields CDR1 SGHAT and CDR2 FQNNGV. The CDR3 sequence is 16 residues long. The V and J ends lost 5 bases and 10 bases, in that order; junction bases with no gene match: 11. This CDR3 is CASSLSPGTSGTEQFF. Written as DNA, the CDR3 is TGTGCCAGCAGCCTCTCACCGGGGACTAGCGGGACCGAGCAGTTCTTC.

The chain links TRBV24-1 to TRBJ2-7; 8 bases are shared with TRBD2. Germline trimming cut 3 bases from V and 1 base from J; bases unmatched to any gene: 4. The CDR3 is made up of 15 amino acids. CDR1 and CDR2 (germline): KGHDR, SFDVKD. In nucleotides, the CDR3 is TGTGCCACCAGTGATGAAACTAGCGGATCCTACGAGCAGTACTTC. It is translated as CATSDETSGSYEQYF.

The rearrangement links TRBV18 to TRBJ2-1; 7 nucleotides line up with TRBD1. The junction had 8 bases not matched to a gene; V was cut back by 4 bases and J by 5 bases. The CDR3 is made up of 15 amino acids. Germline loops: CDR1 KGHSH, CDR2 LQKENI. This CDR3 reads CASSRTSGTDNEQFF. DNA for the CDR3: TGTGCCAGCTCACGCACGTCCGGGACAGACAATGAGCAGTTCTTC.

The rearrangement joins TRBV5-1 to TRBJ1-4; TRBD1 matches 7 bases. This CDR3 spans 14 amino acids. With V trimmed by 4 bases and J by 6 bases, 6 bases remained unmatched. Germline V gives CDR1 SGHRS, CDR2 YFSETQ. The CDR3 DNA reads TGCGCCAGCAGCCCCCGGGACAGTCATGAAAAACTGTTTTTT. It yields the protein CASSPRDSHEKLFF.

This chain uses TRBV12-3 or TRBV12-4 with TRBJ2-5, with 8 bases that match TRBD1. The CDR3 consists of 13 residues. J gave up 2 bases and V 8 bases, and 4 bases lay outside the gene matches. CDR3 nucleotides: TGTGCCAGCGAGGACAGGGCACAAGAGACCCAGTACTTC. Residues: CASEDRAQETQYF.

V usage is TRBV6-6 and J usage is TRBJ2-5; 9 nucleotides align to TRBD1. Germline assignment: CDR1 MNHNY and CDR2 SVGAGI (reference sequence). The CDR3 has 13 amino acids. Germline trimming cut 6 bases from V and 4 bases from J; bases unmatched to any gene: 3. The DNA of the CDR3 is TGTGCCAGCAGAGACAGGGGGAGAGAGACCCAGTACTTC. Protein sequence: CASRDRGRETQYF.

The chain couples TRBV24-1 to TRBJ1-6; 7 bases line up with TRBD1. The junction had 9 bases not matched to a gene; V was cut back by 1 base and J by 10 bases. The germline V gene encodes CDR1 KGHDR and CDR2 SFDVKD. This CDR3 region has 16 residues. The CDR3 nucleotides read TGTGCCACCAGTGATTTCGAGACAGGGAGACACTCACCCCTCCACTTT. Protein: CATSDFETGRHSPLHF.

This chain links TRBV5-5 with TRBJ1-5; D is uncertain. Between the trimmed V and J ends, which lost 2 bases and 1 base, there was a span of 10 bases. The CDR3 loop spans 15 amino acids. Germline V gives CDR1 SGHKS, CDR2 YYEKEE (reference sequence). The CDR3 region has the DNA TGTGCCAGCAGCTTTGAGGGCGGAAGCAATCAGCCCCAGCATTTT. Protein sequence: CASSFEGGSNQPQHF.

J is TRBJ2-1 and V is TRBV2; TRBD2 agrees at 10 bases. Germline CDR1 is SNHLY and CDR2 is FYNNEI. J gave up 8 bases and V 2 bases, and 15 bases lay outside the gene matches. There are 18 residues in the CDR3. CDR3 residues: CASSENLRISGRDHEQFF. The CDR3 DNA is TGTGCCAGCAGTGAAAACCTGAGGATCAGCGGGAGGGACCATGAGCAGTTCTTC.

The V gene is TRBV20-1, the J gene TRBJ2-7; D unclear. The CDR3 runs 14 residues. Germline V gene data show CDR1 as DFQATT and CDR2 as SNEGSKA (reference sequence). V was clipped by 0 bases and J by 9 bases, with 18 bases between them. In DNA form, the CDR3 reads TGCAGTGCTAGAGACCGCGGCAGGCCGACGGGGCAGTACTTC. Encoded protein: CSARDRGRPTGQYF.

This chain connects TRBV7-9 to TRBJ2-6; possibly TRBD1 or TRBD2 for D (6 bases each). The CDR3 spans 17 residues. The V and J ends lost 5 bases and 1 base respectively, with 15 bases between them. Germline CDR1 SEHNR, CDR2 FQNEAQ (reference sequence). The CDR3 DNA reads as TGTGCCAGCAGCAAGACAGGCGGGATATCTGGGGCCAACGTCCTGACTTTC. Protein product: CASSKTGGISGANVLTF.

V is TRBV6-2 or TRBV6-3 and J is TRBJ2-7; unclear D gene. This CDR3 is 13 amino acids long. V was clipped by 8 bases and J by 7 bases, with 18 bases between them. Germline V gene lookup returns CDR1 MNHEY and CDR2 SVGEGT. CDR3 DNA sequence: TGTGCCAGCGGATCAGGCCATGCCAGGGAGCAGTACTTC. Translated: CASGSGHAREQYF.

This clonotype was seen a handful of times. The genes are TRBV12-3 or TRBV12-4 and TRBJ1-1; D remains unclear. Between the trimmed V and J ends, which lost 2 bases and 1 base, there was a span of 8 bases. The CDR3 loop spans 14 amino acids. The CDR3 coding sequence is TGTGCCAGCAGTTTATGGGGATCGAACACTGAAGCTTTCTTT. As protein: CASSLWGSNTEAFF.

This rearrangement joins TRBV4-2 to TRBJ1-3, with D perhaps TRBD1 (6 bases). The CDR3 consists of 15 residues. Trimming stripped 3 bases from V and 3 bases from J, with 12 bases between. The germline CDR1 and CDR2 sequences are LGHNA and YNFKEQ. CDR3 sequence: CASSHRPGVGNTIYF. DNA of the CDR3: TGTGCCAGCAGCCATAGGCCAGGGGTTGGAAACACCATATATTTT.

This clonotype is a singleton in its sample. The CDR3 DNA is TGTGCCAGCAGCCAGGCGATTCAAGAGACCCAGTACTTC. Its protein product is CASSQAIQETQYF. The chain combines TRBV14 with TRBJ2-5; unclear D gene. Germline V lookup: CDR1 SGHDN, CDR2 FVKESK. V was clipped by 3 bases and J by 2 bases, with 7 bases between them. This CDR3 comprises 13 residues.

The chain has TRBV20-1 and TRBJ1-2; 10 nucleotides align to TRBD1. Per germline, CDR1 DFQATT and CDR2 SNEGSKA (reference sequence). The CDR3 is 13 amino acids. Trimming at V came to 6 bases and at J to 2 bases, leaving 3 bases not matched to a gene. CDR3 protein: CSAETGGNYGYTF. The CDR3 DNA follows: TGCAGTGCGGAGACAGGGGGCAACTATGGCTACACCTTC.

This clonotype has a handful of counts. The chain uses TRBV28 and TRBJ2-7; D gene uncertain. Trimming left V 10 bases short and J 0 bases short, with 10 bases between. The CDR3 is 12 amino acids. Germline lookup yields CDR1 MDHEN and CDR2 SYDVKM. CDR3 sequence: CATMASSYEQYF. CDR3 DNA sequence: TGTGCCACCATGGCGAGCTCCTACGAGCAGTACTTC.

This clonotype was counted a few times. The rearrangement joins TRBV11-2 to TRBJ2-4; D call uncertain. The CDR3 contains 15 residues. Germline lookup yields CDR1 SGHAT and CDR2 FQNNGV. V lost 1 base and J lost 0, with 7 bases in between. CDR3 region: CASSLGRAAKNIQYF. In DNA, the CDR3 is TGTGCCAGCAGCTTAGGCCGGGCAGCCAAAAACATTCAGTACTTC.

In this sample, this clonotype turned up a few times. This chain connects TRBV5-1 to TRBJ2-2, with TRBD1 matching over 10 bases. The V gene end was trimmed by 5 bases and the J gene end by 6 bases; junction bases not matched to a gene: 4. The germline CDR1 and CDR2 sequences are SGHRS and YFSETQ. The CDR3 runs 14 residues. The CDR3 region is CASRGTGDSGELFF. CDR3 DNA: TGCGCCAGCAGAGGGACAGGGGACTCCGGGGAGCTGTTTTTT.

This clonotype was recorded a few times. The V and J genes are TRBV11-1 and TRBJ2-2; 10 bases are a match to TRBD1. Unmatched junction bases numbered 5, after V lost 7 bases and J lost 3 bases. The germline V gene has CDR1 SGHAT and CDR2 FQDESV (reference sequence). The CDR3 runs 15 residues. The CDR3 reads CASTEDRGDTGELFF. In nucleotides, the CDR3 is TGTGCCAGCACGGAGGACAGGGGGGACACCGGGGAGCTGTTTTTT.

This clonotype was seen a handful of times. The V and J genes are TRBV30 and TRBJ1-3; 7 bases line up with TRBD1. CDR3 length: 16 amino acids. CDR1 and CDR2 from the germline V gene are GTSNPN and SVGIG (reference sequence). The trim removed 2 bases at V and 5 bases at J, leaving 12 bases unmatched. CDR3 coding DNA: TGTGCCTGGAGTACCACCCCAAGGGGGCGAAGAAACACCATATATTTT. Its protein is CAWSTTPRGRRNTIYF.

This clonotype turned up a few times. This CDR3 reads CASSRNQGLGSSGANVLTF. In nucleotides, the CDR3 is TGTGCCAGCTCACGTAATCAGGGGCTAGGAAGCTCTGGGGCCAACGTCCTGACTTTC. The chain combines TRBV18 with TRBJ2-6; D is possibly TRBD1 (6 bases). This CDR3 region has 19 residues. Deletions cut 4 bases from V and 0 bases from J, with 19 bases between. Per germline, CDR1 KGHSH and CDR2 LQKENI.

The table lists this clonotype with a few counts. This chain joins TRBV24-1 and TRBJ2-2; TRBD2 is a possible D gene (5 bases). V was clipped by 9 bases and J by 5 bases, with 9 bases between them. The germline V gene has CDR1 KGHDR and CDR2 SFDVKD. This CDR3 has 12 residues. CDR3 DNA sequence: TGTGCCACCCGAGGGCGTACCGGGGAGCTGTTTTTT. Protein product: CATRGRTGELFF.

The genes are TRBV7-2 and TRBJ1-6; tentatively, D is TRBD1 (5 bases). The CDR3 covers 17 residues. CDR1 and CDR2 (germline): SGHTA, FQGNSA. V was trimmed by 1 base and J by 9 bases, leaving 19 bases between them. The CDR3 loop is CASSLVSGTGGISPLHF. The CDR3 nucleotides are TGTGCCAGCAGCTTAGTGTCAGGGACGGGGGGGATTTCACCCCTCCACTTT.

This clonotype was counted once. One end of the junction varies from germline; a read error may be responsible. The V and J genes are TRBV5-1 and TRBJ2-7, with D perhaps TRBD2 (6 bases). The CDR3 length is 14 residues. The germline V gene encodes CDR1 SGHRS and CDR2 YFSETQ. The CDR3 sequence is CPSSLGGTRYEQYF. CDR3 in DNA: TGCCCCAGCAGCTTGGGCGGGACCCGTTACGAGCAGTACTTC.